Following are 14 T cell receptor beta chains from one sample sequenced in a study of T cell changes during pregnancy in multiple sclerosis. TCRdb's table, derived via immunoSEQ multiplex PCR, lists solely in-frame clones and lacks some. The sample contains about 64,000 clones, more than 90% of which appear only once. The specimen was peripheral blood, collected in the second trimester of pregnancy. The receptors here all came from a female donor with multiple sclerosis, enrolled in a pregnancy study.

V is TRBV4-3 and J is TRBJ2-5, with TRBD1 identical over 7 bases. The V gene's germline CDR1 is LGHNA and CDR2 YSLEER. The CDR3 sequence is 14 residues long. Trimming took 2 bases from V and 3 from J; bases not matched to a gene: 3. The CDR3: CASSQLTGKETQYF. The CDR3 coding sequence is TGCGCCAGCAGCCAATTGACAGGGAAAGAGACCCAGTACTTC.

The chain has TRBV27 and TRBJ2-2, with D perhaps matching TRBD1 (6 bases). Trimming removed 0 bases at V and 7 bases at J, with 12 bases between. From germline, CDR1 is MNHEY and CDR2 SMNVEV (reference sequence). This CDR3 is 15 amino acids long. In DNA, the CDR3 is TGTGCCAGCAGTTTATCAAAATCGACAGGCGGGGAGCTGTTTTTT. This codes for CASSLSKSTGGELFF.

The V call is TRBV30, the J call TRBJ1-5; a possible D gene is TRBD1 (6 bases). Trimming took 7 bases from V and 4 from J, leaving 20 bases between them. Germline V gives CDR1 GTSNPN, CDR2 SVGIG (reference sequence). CDR3 length equals 15 residues. The CDR3 is CASHIRQEYNQPQHF. The CDR3 DNA reads TGTGCCTCTCACATCCGACAGGAGTATAATCAGCCCCAGCATTTT.

The CDR3 sequence: CASSPDSARYEQYF. CDR3 DNA sequence: TGTGCCAGCAGCCCGGACAGCGCGAGGTACGAGCAGTACTTC. The chain joins TRBV7-9 to TRBJ2-7, with a tentative D call TRBD1 (6 bases). From germline, CDR1 is SEHNR and CDR2 FQNEAQ (reference sequence). The CDR3 consists of 14 residues. Trimming stripped 5 bases from V and 4 bases from J, with 15 bases between.

V usage is TRBV11-2 and J usage is TRBJ1-1; D might be TRBD1 (6 bases). Trimming cost V 2 bases and J 5 bases, with 9 bases left between them. In germline, CDR1 is SGHAT, CDR2 FQNNGV. This CDR3 region has 13 residues. CDR3 nucleotide sequence: TGTGCCAGCAGCTTACAGGGGCGAACTGAAGCTTTCTTT. Its protein product is CASSLQGRTEAFF. The full variable domain, with the rest looked up from reference TRBV11-2 and TRBJ1-1, is EAGVAQSPRYKIIEKRQSVAFWCNPISGHATLYWYQQILGQGPKLLIQFQNNGVVDDSQLPKDRFSAERLKGVDSTLKIQPAKLEDSAVYLCASSLQGRTEAFFGQGTRLTVV.

The rearrangement joins TRBV5-4 to TRBJ2-7, with D possibly being TRBD1 (6 bases). Trimming cost V 0 bases and J 0 bases, with 10 bases left between them. Germline lookup yields CDR1 SGHNT and CDR2 YYREEE (reference sequence). The CDR3 covers 15 residues. The CDR3 sequence is CASSLAAGDSYEQYF. CDR3 DNA sequence: TGTGCCAGCAGCTTGGCAGCAGGGGACTCCTACGAGCAGTACTTC.

V and J are TRBV6-5 and TRBJ2-5; the D gene is possibly TRBD2 (6 bases). The CDR3 sequence is 15 residues long. Per the germline V gene, CDR1 is MNHEY and CDR2 is SVGAGI. The V end was cut by 1 base, the J end by 4 bases, with 13 bases between. CDR3: CASSYFQGLRETQYF. CDR3 coding DNA: TGTGCCAGCAGTTACTTTCAGGGACTTAGAGAGACCCAGTACTTC.

The V call is TRBV7-3, the J call TRBJ1-2; D gene uncertain. Germline CDR1 SGHTA, CDR2 FQGTGA. Between the trimmed V and J ends, which lost 1 base and 4 bases, there was a span of 10 bases. There are 14 residues in the CDR3. CDR3 DNA: TGTGCCAGCAGCTTAAATCCGGGGAGCTATGGCTACACCTTC. It encodes CASSLNPGSYGYTF. The full variable domain, in which reference TRBV7-3 and TRBJ1-2 provide the parts outside the CDR3, is GAGVSQTPSNKVTEKGKYVELRCDPISGHTALYWYRQSLGQGPEFLIYFQGTGAADDSGLPNDRFFAVRPEGSVSTLKIQRTERGDSAVYLCASSLNPGSYGYTFGSGTRLTVV.

The chain employs TRBV9 and TRBJ2-3; 9 bases map to TRBD2. The germline CDR1 and CDR2 sequences are SGDLS and YYNGEE. There are 16 residues in the CDR3. The V gene end was trimmed by 3 bases and the J gene end by 1 base; junction bases not matched to a gene: 6. Here the CDR3 reads CASSEDAGGGTDTQYF. CDR3 sequence (DNA): TGTGCCAGCAGCGAAGACGCGGGAGGGGGCACAGATACGCAGTATTTT.

This sequence joins TRBV7-2 and TRBJ2-7, with 7 bases aligning to TRBD2. The trim removed 5 bases at V and 2 bases at J, leaving 12 bases unmatched. The CDR3 totals 16 residues. CDR1 SGHTA and CDR2 FQGNSA come from the germline V gene. The CDR3 loop reads CASSAPPGLRPYEQYF. As DNA, the CDR3 is TGTGCCAGCAGCGCCCCTCCGGGACTAAGACCCTACGAGCAGTACTTC.

The chain uses TRBV28 and TRBJ2-7; TRBD2 matches at 7 bases. The CDR3 runs 12 residues. V shed 7 bases, J shed 6 bases, and the junction held 6 bases outside the gene matches. Germline assignment: CDR1 MDHEN and CDR2 SYDVKM. The DNA of the CDR3 is TGTGCCAGCAATCGGCCTAGCGGCGAGCAGTACTTC. As protein: CASNRPSGEQYF.

The J gene is TRBJ2-6, the V gene TRBV7-9, with D possibly matching TRBD2 (5 bases). The germline V and J ends were trimmed by 5 bases and 2 bases, with 10 bases remaining between them. This CDR3 has 15 residues. CDR1 is SEHNR, CDR2 FQNEAQ, per germline (reference sequence). CDR3 in DNA: TGTGCCAGCAGCCTGGCGGAGGCTGGGGCCAACGTCCTGACTTTC. Translated, it gives CASSLAEAGANVLTF. Full variable domain (outside the CDR3, taken from reference TRBV7-9 and TRBJ2-6): DTGVSQNPRHKITKRGQNVTFRCDPISEHNRLYWYRQTLGQGPEFLTYFQNEAQLEKSRLLSDRFSAERPKGSFSTLEIQRTEQGDSAMYLCASSLAEAGANVLTFGAGSRLTVL.

The V and J genes are TRBV5-4 and TRBJ2-7, with D perhaps matching TRBD2 (8 bases). The germline V gene encodes CDR1 SGHNT and CDR2 YYREEE (reference sequence). V was pared by 4 bases and J by 3 bases, with 20 bases between. The CDR3 has 16 amino acids. The CDR3: CASSVRGGLGLYEQYF. CDR3 in DNA: TGTGCCAGCAGCGTCAGGGGGGGACTAGGTCTCTACGAGCAGTACTTC.

The rearrangement links TRBV27 to TRBJ1-5, with 9 bases identical to TRBD1. The CDR3 runs 17 residues. Germline trimming cut 2 bases from V and 4 bases from J; bases unmatched to any gene: 9. Germline CDR1 and CDR2: MNHEY and SMNVEV (reference sequence). In DNA, the CDR3 is TGTGCCAGCAGTTTAACCGGGACAGGGTCAAGTAATCAGCCCCAGCATTTT. It codes for CASSLTGTGSSNQPQHF.